The 32 T cell receptor beta chains presented below share a single source sample, sequenced in a study of CD8 T cells in ankylosing spondylitis. TCRdb redid the calling of the 5' RACE reads with MiXCR, one entry per CDR3 protein. The repertoire holds just over 350,000 distinct CDR3 sequences, with roughly 22% as singletons. The sequenced sample consisted of blood, either unsorted or a sorted T cell fraction (not recorded which). These receptors were taken from a male donor with ankylosing spondylitis or in good health (not recorded which).

The rearrangement uses TRBV29-1 and TRBJ2-7; D assignment may be TRBD1 or TRBD2 (5 bases each). The CDR3 has 14 amino acids. CDR1 is SQVTM and CDR2 is ANQGSEA in the germline V gene. V shed 5 bases and J shed 3 bases, with 17 bases lying between them. CDR3 in amino acids: CSVWDDLGGYEQYF. In nucleotides, the CDR3 is TGCAGCGTTTGGGACGACCTTGGGGGCTACGAGCAGTACTTC.

The V gene is TRBV10-2, the J gene TRBJ2-2; 12 nucleotides agree with TRBD2. Trimming removed 6 bases from V and 4 bases from J; junction bases left unmatched: 9. This CDR3 has 17 residues. Germline V gene sequence: CDR1 WSHSY, CDR2 SAAADI. The CDR3 reads CASRSGTSGFGTGELFF. CDR3 nucleotides: TGCGCCAGCAGGTCGGGGACTAGCGGGTTTGGCACCGGGGAGCTGTTTTTT.

This chain links TRBV11-2 with TRBJ2-7, with D unclear. V was pared by 0 bases and J by 6 bases, with 12 bases between. Per the germline V gene, CDR1 is SGHAT and CDR2 is FQNNGV. This CDR3 spans 14 amino acids. CDR3 DNA sequence: TGTGCCAGCAGCTTAGAGTGGGGTAGCAGCGAGCAGTACTTC. Translation: CASSLEWGSSEQYF. Using reference TRBV11-2 and TRBJ2-7 for the parts outside the CDR3, the full variable domain is EAGVAQSPRYKIIEKRQSVAFWCNPISGHATLYWYQQILGQGPKLLIQFQNNGVVDDSQLPKDRFSAERLKGVDSTLKIQPAKLEDSAVYLCASSLEWGSSEQYFGPGTRLTVT.

The table lists this clonotype with many counts. This chain links TRBV5-4 with TRBJ2-2; TRBD1 aligns across 8 bases. With V trimmed by 0 bases and J by 6 bases, 4 bases remained unmatched. There are 15 residues in the CDR3. Per germline, CDR1 SGHNT and CDR2 YYREEE (reference sequence). CDR3 loop: CASSLGTTGAGELFF. The CDR3 DNA reads as TGTGCCAGCAGCTTGGGCACGACAGGGGCCGGGGAGCTGTTTTTT.

This clonotype has a handful of counts. V gene TRBV24-1 combines with J gene TRBJ2-1, with 7 bases matching TRBD1. J gave up 2 bases and V 5 bases, and 11 bases lay outside the gene matches. Germline lookup yields CDR1 KGHDR and CDR2 SFDVKD. The CDR3 sequence is 17 residues long. CDR3 nucleotide sequence: TGTGCCACCAGTGGCGCCTCCGGGACAGAGCCCTACAATGAGCAGTTCTTC. Translation: CATSGASGTEPYNEQFF.

This clonotype was counted only a few times. This sequence joins TRBV7-3 and TRBJ2-3; 8 nucleotides match TRBD2. The V gene's germline CDR1 is SGHTA and CDR2 FQGTGA. The CDR3 length is 15 residues. With V trimmed by 2 bases and J by 5 bases, 6 bases remained unmatched. The CDR3 sequence is CASSLLGGAIDTQYF. CDR3 DNA sequence: TGTGCCAGCAGCTTACTCGGGGGGGCGATAGATACGCAGTATTTT.

The table lists this clonotype with a few counts. The gene calls are TRBV10-1 and TRBJ2-1; D gene uncertain. V lost 0 bases to trimming and J lost 0 bases, with 6 bases between them. CDR1 is WNHNN and CDR2 is SYGVQD in the germline V gene (reference sequence). CDR3 size: 15 residues. The CDR3 DNA reads TGCGCCAGCAGTGAGTCCCTTAGCTCCTACAATGAGCAGTTCTTC. Amino acids: CASSESLSSYNEQFF.

The chain links TRBV2 to TRBJ2-3, with D uncertain. There are 14 residues in the CDR3. Trimming left V 8 bases short and J 1 base short, with 13 bases between. CDR1 and CDR2 from the germline V gene are SNHLY and FYNNEI. For the CDR3, the DNA is TGTGCCAGCCCCGGTGGGCTCCGCACAGATACGCAGTATTTT. Encoded protein: CASPGGLRTDTQYF. The whole variable domain, remainder taken from reference TRBV2 and TRBJ2-3, is EPEVTQTPSHQVTQMGQEVILRCVPISNHLYFYWYRQILGQKVEFLVSFYNNEISEKSEIFDDQFSVERPDGSNFTLKIRSTKLEDSAMYFCASPGGLRTDTQYFGPGTRLTVL.

There are a few counts of this clonotype. This chain links TRBV20-1 with TRBJ2-3, with 9 bases matching TRBD2. The CDR3 runs 16 residues. CDR1 is DFQATT, CDR2 SNEGSKA, per germline (reference sequence). Trimming cost V 1 base and J 2 bases; bases outside gene matches: 7. CDR3 in DNA: TGCAGTGCTAGAGTATTAGCGGGGGATCACACAGATACGCAGTATTTT. It yields the protein CSARVLAGDHTDTQYF.

As to this clonotype: As the CDR3 is not closed by the conserved phenylalanine or tryptophan, this likely results from a read error. The rearrangement uses TRBV12-3 or TRBV12-4 and TRBJ2-7; D gene ambiguous. The CDR3 spans 14 residues. The germline V and J ends were trimmed by 3 bases and 6 bases, with 15 bases remaining between them. The CDR3 protein is CASSLAGVVGEQYL. In DNA, the CDR3 is TGTGCCAGCAGTTTGGCTGGGGTTGTTGGCGAGCAGTACCTC.

This sequence joins TRBV20-1 and TRBJ2-5; 14 bases align to TRBD2. Looked up from germline, CDR1 is DFQATT and CDR2 is SNEGSKA (reference sequence). The CDR3 runs to 17 residues. V shed 6 bases, J shed 5 bases, and the junction held 14 bases outside the gene matches. The CDR3: CSAPGLAGGHGGETQYF. Here the CDR3 DNA reads TGCAGTGCCCCAGGACTAGCGGGGGGACATGGAGGCGAGACCCAGTACTTC.

The chain's CDR3 is CASSQVMDEQYF. CDR3 DNA sequence: TGCGCCAGCAGCCAAGTGATGGACGAGCAGTACTTC. The chain employs TRBV4-1 and TRBJ2-7; the D is unclear. The V gene lost 1 base and the J gene lost 5 bases, with 6 bases spanning the gap. Germline V gives CDR1 MGHRA, CDR2 YSYEKL. CDR3 size: 12 residues.

This clonotype was observed many times. V usage is TRBV29-1 and J usage is TRBJ2-2, with D perhaps given as TRBD1 or TRBD2 (5 bases each). The CDR3 is 12 amino acids. V lost 7 bases to trimming and J lost 2 bases, with 8 bases between them. Germline loops: CDR1 SQVTM, CDR2 ANQGSEA. CDR3 protein: CSAGDNTGELFF. CDR3 bases: TGCAGCGCCGGGGACAACACCGGGGAGCTGTTTTTT.

This clonotype was seen more than once but under ten times. The rearrangement uses TRBV29-1 and TRBJ2-7; TRBD2 is a possible D gene (5 bases). Germline V gene data show CDR1 as SQVTM and CDR2 as ANQGSEA. The CDR3 runs to 12 residues. V was cut by 4 bases and J by 6 bases, with 13 bases left in between. The CDR3 DNA reads as TGCAGCGTTGTAGGCACGGCGGGCGAGCAGTACTTC. Amino acids: CSVVGTAGEQYF.

The rearrangement uses TRBV7-7 and TRBJ2-2; 7 bases are a match to TRBD2. The CDR3 has 16 amino acids. The germline V gene encodes CDR1 SSHAT and CDR2 FNYEAQ (reference sequence). V trimming: 10 bases; J trimming: 4 bases; junction bases outside the gene matches: 15. The DNA for the CDR3 is TGTGCCACCCCTATGGAGCGGGGCGAACTCACCGGGGAGCTGTTTTTT. This gives the protein CATPMERGELTGELFF.

The V gene is TRBV10-3, the J gene TRBJ2-2; D is uncertain. The CDR3 length is 13 residues. Per germline, CDR1 ENHRY and CDR2 SYGVKD. Trimming pared 6 bases from V and 6 bases from J, leaving 11 bases between. The CDR3 coding sequence is TGTGCCATCAGACCCTTGGGGTCCGGGGAGCTGTTTTTT. Residues: CAIRPLGSGELFF.

This clonotype has more than one count but fewer than ten. The genes are TRBV13 and TRBJ2-7; D unresolved. Germline lookup yields CDR1 PRHDT and CDR2 FYEKMQ (reference sequence). Between the trimmed V and J ends, which lost 3 bases and 2 bases, there was a span of 11 bases. This CDR3 has 14 amino acids. The CDR3 DNA follows: TGTGCCAGCAGCTTTGGTCTCCTTCCCTACGAGCAGTACTTC. Its protein is CASSFGLLPYEQYF.

The V and J genes are TRBV6-2 or TRBV6-3 and TRBJ2-7; D could derive from TRBD1 or TRBD2 (5 bases each). Germline V gene sequence: CDR1 MNHEY, CDR2 SVGEGT. Trimming stripped 2 bases from V and 4 bases from J, with 9 bases between. The CDR3 totals 13 residues. The CDR3 is CASSYGGFYEQYF. DNA of the CDR3: TGTGCCAGCAGTTACGGGGGATTTTACGAGCAGTACTTC.

The V and J genes are TRBV15 and TRBJ2-5; 10 positions match TRBD2. This CDR3 has 15 amino acids. The trim removed 1 base at V and 5 bases at J, leaving 4 bases unmatched. The V gene's germline CDR1 is LNHNV and CDR2 YYDKDF (reference sequence). The CDR3 sequence: CATSRVSGGPETQYF. The DNA of the CDR3 is TGTGCCACCAGCAGAGTTAGCGGGGGGCCGGAGACCCAGTACTTC.

This sequence joins TRBV27 and TRBJ2-7; D is ambiguous. Germline V gene data show CDR1 as MNHEY and CDR2 as SMNVEV (reference sequence). This CDR3 is built from 16 residues. V lost 5 bases to trimming and J lost 3 bases, with 20 bases between them. The CDR3 bases are TGTGCCAGCAGTCCCTCGACTGGAGAGATCATCTACGAGCAGTACTTC. Translating it yields CASSPSTGEIIYEQYF.

V usage is TRBV6-5 and J usage is TRBJ2-1, with D uncertain. The CDR3 is 11 amino acids. Per germline, CDR1 MNHEY and CDR2 SVGAGI. V lost 1 base and J lost 8, with 3 bases in between. CDR3 protein: CASSYFDEQFF. The CDR3 bases are TGTGCCAGCAGTTACTTCGATGAGCAGTTCTTC.

This clonotype has just a few counts. The rearrangement links TRBV20-1 to TRBJ2-1, with D possibly matching TRBD1 (5 bases). CDR3 length: 13 residues. Germline V gene lookup returns CDR1 DFQATT and CDR2 SNEGSKA (reference sequence). Trimming removed 4 bases at V and 9 bases at J, with 16 bases between. CDR3 DNA: TGCAGTGCTACTGGGCTGGACACGGTTGAGCAGTTCTTC. It translates to CSATGLDTVEQFF.

This clonotype was recorded once. The chain carries TRBV28 and TRBJ2-7; no clear D. CDR1 is MDHEN, CDR2 SYDVKM, per germline. V was shortened by 2 bases and J by 2 bases, with 10 bases between the two germline ends. There are 14 residues in the CDR3. The CDR3 DNA sequence: TGTGCCAGCAGTTTAAACAACAGAGCCTACGAGCAGTACTTC. Translating it yields CASSLNNRAYEQYF.

This clonotype was detected a few times. CDR3 protein: CASSHPGTAYNEQFF. Here the CDR3 DNA reads TGTGCCAGCAGTCACCCCGGGACAGCGTACAATGAGCAGTTCTTC. This sequence joins TRBV7-9 and TRBJ2-1; 7 bases line up with TRBD1. CDR1 SEHNR and CDR2 FQNEAQ come from the germline V gene (reference sequence). V lost 6 bases and J lost 4; bases outside the gene matches: 9. CDR3 length: 15 amino acids.

This clonotype has just a few counts. The chain is built from TRBV29-1 and TRBJ2-2; D is tentatively TRBD1 or TRBD2 (6 bases each). CDR3 size: 15 residues. Trimming removed 6 bases at V and 3 bases at J, with 17 bases between. CDR1 is SQVTM and CDR2 is ANQGSEA in the germline V gene. The DNA of the CDR3 is TGCAGCGTGGGGGGCAGGGACGAAGACACCGGGGAGCTGTTTTTT. Translation gives CSVGGRDEDTGELFF.

This clonotype showed up just a few times. This chain uses TRBV10-2 with TRBJ2-5, with D unclear. Germline V CDR1 and CDR2: WSHSY, SAAADI. This CDR3 has 13 residues. Trimming shortened V by 8 bases and J by 5 bases, and 15 bases separated the two germline ends. The CDR3 is CASAAGQVETQYF. For the CDR3, the DNA is TGCGCCAGCGCTGCTGGGCAGGTGGAGACCCAGTACTTC.

This clonotype showed up many times. The chain recombines TRBV7-3 with TRBJ2-7; TRBD2 agrees at 7 bases. Germline CDR1 and CDR2: SGHTA and FQGTGA. The CDR3 has 15 residues. V trimming: 5 bases; J trimming: 1 base; junction bases outside the gene matches: 8. DNA of the CDR3: TGTGCCAGCAGCATCCTATACGGGGGGTCCTACGAGCAGTACTTC. Translated, it gives CASSILYGGSYEQYF.

The chain recombines TRBV2 with TRBJ2-7; D possibly corresponds to TRBD1 (6 bases). The CDR3 is 16 residues long. Trimming cost V 5 bases and J 0 bases, with 17 bases left between them. Germline assignment: CDR1 SNHLY and CDR2 FYNNEI. CDR3 region: CASSTTQGKYSYEQYF. The CDR3 DNA reads TGTGCCAGCAGTACTACACAGGGTAAATACTCCTACGAGCAGTACTTC.

In its sample, this clonotype was seen a few times. V gene TRBV29-1 combines with J gene TRBJ2-3; D assignment may be TRBD1 or TRBD2 (7 bases each). The germline V and J ends were trimmed by 2 bases and 1 base, with 10 bases remaining between them. Germline CDR1 SQVTM, CDR2 ANQGSEA. There are 14 residues in the CDR3. CDR3 sequence reads: CSVESGGGTDTQYF. CDR3 bases: TGCAGCGTTGAATCAGGGGGGGGCACAGATACGCAGTATTTT.

The chain links TRBV29-1 to TRBJ2-7; D is unclear. The CDR3 has 12 residues. Germline V gene sequence: CDR1 SQVTM, CDR2 ANQGSEA. Trimming pared 8 bases from V and 2 bases from J, leaving 13 bases between. The CDR3 DNA follows: TGCAGCATCCGGACGGTAGCCTACGAGCAGTACTTC. The encoded protein is CSIRTVAYEQYF.

The chain recombines TRBV12-3 or TRBV12-4 with TRBJ2-6; D gene unclear. Trimming removed 6 bases at V and 4 bases at J, with 13 bases between. This CDR3 spans 15 amino acids. This CDR3 is CASREATIGANVLTF. The CDR3 bases are TGTGCCAGCAGGGAAGCTACCATCGGGGCCAACGTCCTGACTTTC.

The sample holds a few counts of this clonotype. The V gene is TRBV7-6, the J gene TRBJ2-7, with 7 nucleotides matching TRBD1. CDR3 size: 15 residues. Germline loops: CDR1 SGHVS, CDR2 FNYEAQ. Germline trimming cut 5 bases from V and 4 bases from J; bases unmatched to any gene: 11. The CDR3 is CASSPSRDSSYEQYF. The CDR3 bases are TGTGCCAGCAGCCCCTCCCGGGACAGTTCTTACGAGCAGTACTTC.